These 9 T cell receptor beta chains came from one sample sequenced in a study of patients and donors after allogeneic stem cell transplantation. TCRdb analysed the RT-PCR reads with MiXCR anew, one entry per CDR3 protein. This table has 400,000 to 450,000 distinct CDR3 sequences, around 16% appearing once. Sequenced material: blood, either unsorted or a sorted T cell fraction (not recorded which). The receptors derive from a human donor who was either an allogeneic HSCT recipient or a stem cell or donor lymphocyte infusion donor (not recorded which). It is not recorded whose cells these are; they may come from a transplant donor.

In its sample, this clonotype was seen a few times. The genes are TRBV5-1 and TRBJ2-7; the match to TRBD2 covers 10 bases. The CDR3 has 16 residues. Germline V gives CDR1 SGHRS, CDR2 YFSETQ. After removal of 3 bases from V and 5 bases from J, the junction contained 11 bases not matched to a gene. The CDR3 DNA is TGCGCCAGCAGCTCACTAGCGGGGACTCCTACCAACGAGCAGTACTTC. It encodes CASSSLAGTPTNEQYF.

The chain is built from TRBV4-1 and TRBJ2-2; 11 nucleotides line up with TRBD1. Germline V gene lookup returns CDR1 MGHRA and CDR2 YSYEKL. Germline trimming cut 3 bases from V and 5 bases from J; bases unmatched to any gene: 5. The CDR3 contains 16 residues. The DNA of the CDR3 is TGCGCCAGCAGCCAGGGGGGACAGGGGGGAACCGGGGAGCTGTTTTTT. Amino acids: CASSQGGQGGTGELFF.

This clonotype was counted many times. The chain carries TRBV12-3 or TRBV12-4 and TRBJ1-5; 7 bases agree with TRBD1. V shed 6 bases, J shed 1 base, and the junction held 9 bases outside the gene matches. This CDR3 spans 16 amino acids. The CDR3 here is CASRDTGEGSNQPQHF. CDR3 coding DNA: TGTGCCAGCAGGGACACAGGGGAGGGCAGCAATCAGCCCCAGCATTTT.

This rearrangement joins TRBV2 to TRBJ2-1; D is undetermined. Trimming removed 3 bases from V and 2 bases from J, with 14 bases in between. The CDR3 has 16 residues. Per germline, CDR1 SNHLY and CDR2 FYNNEI. CDR3 nucleotides: TGTGCCAGCAGTGACCCCGGCGGTTCGCCCTACAATGAGCAGTTCTTC. It codes for CASSDPGGSPYNEQFF.

This clonotype was seen only a few times. V is TRBV5-1 and J is TRBJ2-5; D may correspond to TRBD1 or TRBD2 (5 bases each). Germline V CDR1 and CDR2: SGHRS, YFSETQ. V was trimmed by 4 bases and J by 2 bases, leaving 12 bases between them. This CDR3 spans 14 amino acids. CDR3 region: CASSISGRQETQYF. The CDR3 nucleotides are TGCGCCAGCAGCATCTCGGGACGTCAAGAGACCCAGTACTTC.

CDR3 residues: CASSYSSGKDTGELFF. The CDR3 coding sequence is TGTGCCAGCAGTTACTCTAGCGGGAAAGACACCGGGGAGCTGTTTTTT. The rearrangement links TRBV6-2 or TRBV6-3 to TRBJ2-2, with 8 positions matching TRBD2. V shed 0 bases and J 3 bases; nucleotides not matched to a gene: 3. Germline V CDR1 and CDR2: MNHEY, SVGEGT. This CDR3 comprises 16 residues.

This clonotype was seen only a few times. This rearrangement joins TRBV6-1 to TRBJ1-2; 8 nucleotides agree with TRBD1. The CDR3 spans 14 residues. CDR1 and CDR2 from the germline V gene are MNHNS and SASEGT. V was clipped by 6 bases and J by 2 bases; unmatched bases: 5. Here the CDR3 reads CASRRTGSNYGYTF. DNA for the CDR3: TGTGCCAGCAGACGGACAGGGTCGAACTATGGCTACACCTTC.

This chain joins TRBV4-3 and TRBJ2-3; D is ambiguous. The length of the CDR3 is 14 residues. Trimming took 1 base from V and 1 from J, leaving 6 bases between them. Germline assignment: CDR1 LGHNA and CDR2 YSLEER. CDR3 bases: TGCGCCAGCAGCCAAGGGGCGGGCACAGATACGCAGTATTTT. Translation: CASSQGAGTDTQYF.

This clonotype was observed a handful of times. The chain uses TRBV5-1 and TRBJ1-1; weak D call: TRBD1 (5 bases). Trimming left V 4 bases short and J 1 base short, with 17 bases between. CDR1 and CDR2 from the germline V gene are SGHRS and YFSETQ. The length of the CDR3 is 16 residues. CDR3 in amino acids: CASSPAIGTGNTEAFF. As DNA, the CDR3 is TGCGCCAGCAGCCCGGCGATTGGGACGGGGAACACTGAAGCTTTCTTT.